The 2 T cell receptor beta chains reported below all come from one sample, sequenced in a study of control samples from healthy donors and cancer patients. TCRdb keeps only in-frame clones here, not all; method: immunoSEQ multiplex PCR. This sample has some 67,000 clones; over 85% occur once, and the top ten carry around 19%. Material: PBMCs. These TCRs come from a man aged 55 to 69 with lung cancer.

The J gene is TRBJ1-1, the V gene TRBV18; a possible D gene is TRBD1 (5 bases). This CDR3 region has 14 residues. Looked up from germline, CDR1 is KGHSH and CDR2 is LQKENI. Deletions cut 1 base from V and 3 bases from J, with 9 bases between. The CDR3 is CASSPRRDDTEAFF. Here the CDR3 DNA reads TGTGCCAGCTCACCACGCAGGGACGACACTGAAGCTTTCTTT.

The chain couples TRBV5-1 to TRBJ2-7; 10 bases line up with TRBD1. J was trimmed by 5 bases and V by 4 bases; bases with no gene match: 9. The CDR3 is made up of 15 amino acids. Germline V gene lookup returns CDR1 SGHRS and CDR2 YFSETQ. In nucleotides, the CDR3 is TGCGCCAGCAGCGCCTCCGGGACAGGGGTCAACGAGCAGTACGTC. Residues: CASSASGTGVNEQYV.